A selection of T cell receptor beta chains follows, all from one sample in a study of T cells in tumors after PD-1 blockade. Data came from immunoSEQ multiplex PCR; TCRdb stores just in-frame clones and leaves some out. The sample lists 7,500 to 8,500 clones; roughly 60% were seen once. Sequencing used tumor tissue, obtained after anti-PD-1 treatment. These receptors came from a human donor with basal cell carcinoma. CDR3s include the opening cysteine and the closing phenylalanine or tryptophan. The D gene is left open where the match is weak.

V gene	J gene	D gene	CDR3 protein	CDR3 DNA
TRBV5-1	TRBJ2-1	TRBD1	CASSLGQGAIGTNEQFF	TGCGCCAGCAGCTTGGGACAGGGGGCGATCGGGACCAATGAGCAGTTCTTC
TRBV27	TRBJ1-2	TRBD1	CASSSAGTVEGYTF	TGTGCCAGCAGTTCGGCCGGGACAGTGGAGGGCTACACCTTC
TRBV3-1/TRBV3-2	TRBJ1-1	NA	CASSQGDRNTEAFF	TGTGCCAGCAGCCAAGGAGACAGGAACACTGAAGCTTTCTTT
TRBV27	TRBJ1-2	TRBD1	CASSLGQNYGYTF	TGTGCCAGCAGTTTGGGACAGAACTATGGCTACACCTTC
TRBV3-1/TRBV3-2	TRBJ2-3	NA	CASSQGDKGSTDTQYF	TGTGCCAGCAGCCAAGGAGACAAGGGGAGCACAGATACGCAGTATTTT